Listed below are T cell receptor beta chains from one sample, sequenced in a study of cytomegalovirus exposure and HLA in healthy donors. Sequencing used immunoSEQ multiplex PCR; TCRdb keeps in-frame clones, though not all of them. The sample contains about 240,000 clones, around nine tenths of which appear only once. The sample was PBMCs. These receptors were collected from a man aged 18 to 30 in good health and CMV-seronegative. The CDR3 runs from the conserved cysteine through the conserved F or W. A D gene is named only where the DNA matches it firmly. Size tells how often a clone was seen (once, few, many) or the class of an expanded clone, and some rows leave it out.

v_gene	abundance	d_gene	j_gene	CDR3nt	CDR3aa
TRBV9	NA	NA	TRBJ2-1	TGTGCCAGCAGCGTAGCTTGGGGCGGGATGGTCTCCTACAATGAGCAGTTCTTC	CASSVAWGGMVSYNEQFF
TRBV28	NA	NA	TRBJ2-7	TGTGCCAGCAGGCAACCAGGGAGGAACCACTACGAGCAGTACTTC	CASRQPGRNHYEQYF
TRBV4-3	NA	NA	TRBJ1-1	TGCGCCAGCAGCCAGGACAGAAACACTGAAGCTTTCTTT	CASSQDRNTEAFF
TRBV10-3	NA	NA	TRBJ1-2	TGTGCCATCAGCTTGGACTCGAACTATGGCTACACCTTC	CAISLDSNYGYTF
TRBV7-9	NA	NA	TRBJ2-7	TGTGCCACCGCAGGGGCTTTTTTACAAAGCTCCTACGAGCAGTACTTC	CATAGAFLQSSYEQYF
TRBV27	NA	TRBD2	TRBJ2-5	TGTGCCAGCAGTTTATCGCGGGCTAGCGGGAACCACTACCAAGAGACCCAGTACTTC	CASSLSRASGNHYQETQYF
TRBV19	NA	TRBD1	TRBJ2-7	TGTGCCAGTAGCGGAGACAGGGCCTACGAGCAGTACTTC	CASSGDRAYEQYF
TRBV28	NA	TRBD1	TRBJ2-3	TGTGCCACAGGACAGGGAATTAGCACAGATACGCAGTATTTT	CATGQGISTDTQYF
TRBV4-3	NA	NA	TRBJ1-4	TGCGCCAGCAGCCGATCTGTGGCTTATGAAAAACTGTTTTTT	CASSRSVAYEKLFF
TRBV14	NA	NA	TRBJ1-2	TGTGCCAGCAGCCAAGATTGGAGGGGCTATGGCTACACCTTC	CASSQDWRGYGYTF
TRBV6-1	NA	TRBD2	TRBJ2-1	TGTGCCAGCAGTGAATCGCGGGTAGTAGCGGGAGGGAGGGATGAGCAGTTCTTC	CASSESRVVAGGRDEQFF
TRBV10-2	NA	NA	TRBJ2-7	TGCGCCAGCAGTGAGCTCTTAGCGATCCCTTACGAGCAGTACTTC	CASSELLAIPYEQYF
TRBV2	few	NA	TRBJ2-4	TGTGCCAGCAGTGAAGGGAGCGCGCTGTTAGCCAAAAACATTCAGTACTTC	CASSEGSALLAKNIQYF
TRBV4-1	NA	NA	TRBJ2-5	TGCGCCAGCAGCCAAGGAGCGGTCCAAGAGACCCAGTACTTC	CASSQGAVQETQYF
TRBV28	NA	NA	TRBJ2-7	TGTGCTTCCGCGTACTCTTCCTACGAGCAGTACTTC	CASAYSSYEQYF
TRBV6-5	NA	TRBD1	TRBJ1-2	TGTGCCAGCAGTAGGACAGGGGCCTATGGCTACACCTTC	CASSRTGAYGYTF
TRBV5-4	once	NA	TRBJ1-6	TGTGCCAGCAGCTTGCAACAACCTAATTCACCCCTCCACTTT	CASSLQQPNSPLHF
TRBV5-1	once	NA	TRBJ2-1	TGCGCCAGCAGCTCCGACAGCTACAATGAGCAGTTCTTC	CASSSDSYNEQFF
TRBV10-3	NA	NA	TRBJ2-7	TGTGCCATCAGTGAGGGAGAGTACGAGCAGTACTTC	CAISEGEYEQYF
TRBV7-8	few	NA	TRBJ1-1	TGTGCCAGCAGCCCCCCAGAGGGGAACACTGAAGCTTTCTTT	CASSPPEGNTEAFF
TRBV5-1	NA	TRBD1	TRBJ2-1	TGCGCCAGCAGCTCGGGACAGGTCGGTGAGCAGTTCTTC	CASSSGQVGEQFF
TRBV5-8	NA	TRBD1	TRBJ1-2	TGTGCCAGCAGCGCGGACAGGGGGACTGGCTACACCTTC	CASSADRGTGYTF
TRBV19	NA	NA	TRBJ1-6	TGTGCCAGTAAAAACGGGAACTCCTATAATTCACCCCTCCACTTT	CASKNGNSYNSPLHF
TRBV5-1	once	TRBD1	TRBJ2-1	TGCGCCAGCAGCCGGGACAGGGATGAGCAGTTCTTC	CASSRDRDEQFF
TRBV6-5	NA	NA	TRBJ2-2	TGTGCCAGCAGTGGGCCGCTCACCGGGGAGCTGTTTTTT	CASSGPLTGELFF
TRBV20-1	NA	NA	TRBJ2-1	TGCGAAGGGGCGGACAATGAGCAGTTCTTC	CEGADNEQFF